The entry that follows covers one T cell receptor beta chain sequence. Its antigen is unidentified. This sample is drawn from a study of T cell responses to AZD1222 COVID-19 vaccine. TCRdb's table, derived via immunoSEQ multiplex PCR, lists solely in-frame clones and lacks some. The table shows 65,000 to 85,000 clones, with around nine tenths occurring only once. The CDR3 is made up of 14 amino acids. V was trimmed by 4 bases and J by 3 bases, leaving 10 bases between them. CDR1 and CDR2 (germline): SEHNR, FQNEAQ (reference sequence). Broader study findings: Increases in Spike-specific TCR breadth and depth were seen after two AZD1222 doses. Along spike, vaccine-associated CD4 TCRs were found throughout, with dominance at 160-218 and 743-854. In all cases, repertoires were sampled only after the peak T cell response.

The sequencing here drew on peripheral blood, taken on day 0 of AZD1222 vaccination. The sequence was collected from an adult in good health. The chain combines TRBV7-9 with TRBJ1-5; D may be TRBD1 (5 bases). CDR3 DNA: TGTGCCAGCAGCTCCTCGGACAACAATCAGCCCCAGCATTTT. Encoded protein: CASSSSDNNQPQHF.